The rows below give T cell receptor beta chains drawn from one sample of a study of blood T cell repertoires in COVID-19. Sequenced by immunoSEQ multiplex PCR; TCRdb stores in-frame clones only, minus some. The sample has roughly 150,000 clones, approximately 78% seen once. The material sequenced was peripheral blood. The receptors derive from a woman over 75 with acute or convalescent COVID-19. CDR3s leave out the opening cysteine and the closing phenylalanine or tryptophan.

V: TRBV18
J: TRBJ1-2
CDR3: ASSPFQGGRNYGYT

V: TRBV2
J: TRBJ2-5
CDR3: ATQGTSGYEETQY

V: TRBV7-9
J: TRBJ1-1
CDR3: ASSYVSSDTEAF

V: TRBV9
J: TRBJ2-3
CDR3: ASSVVWSASTDTQY

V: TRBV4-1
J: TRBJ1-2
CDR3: ASSQDRSESNYGYT

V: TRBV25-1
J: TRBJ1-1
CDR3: ASSLTMNTEAF

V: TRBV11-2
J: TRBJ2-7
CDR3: ASSPSGRTYEQY

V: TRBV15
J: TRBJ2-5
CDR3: ATSRGDRVGETQY

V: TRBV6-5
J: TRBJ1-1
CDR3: ASYRGPAEAF

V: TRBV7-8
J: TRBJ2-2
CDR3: ASSLAYHTGELF

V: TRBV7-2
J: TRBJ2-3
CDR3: ASSPGLASDTQY

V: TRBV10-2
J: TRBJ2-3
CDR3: ASSETHYTQY

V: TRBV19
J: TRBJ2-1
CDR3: ASSGQRGTYNEQF

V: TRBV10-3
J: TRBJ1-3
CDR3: AISALLLDRDPGNTIY

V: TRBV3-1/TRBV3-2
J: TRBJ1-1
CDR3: ASGTGLNTEAF

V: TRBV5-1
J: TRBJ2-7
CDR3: ASSLAITSASYEQY

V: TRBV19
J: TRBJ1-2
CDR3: ASRKSIAVYGYT

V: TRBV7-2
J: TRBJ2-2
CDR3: ASSLVATGELF

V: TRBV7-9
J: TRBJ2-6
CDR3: ASSLDRGKISGANVLT

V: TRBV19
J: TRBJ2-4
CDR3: ASSIAGSDRNIQY

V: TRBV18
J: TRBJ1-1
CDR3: ASSPLQGSNTEAF

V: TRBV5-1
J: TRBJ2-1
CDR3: ASSLVTYRQF

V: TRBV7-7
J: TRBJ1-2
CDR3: ASSPWAPYGYT

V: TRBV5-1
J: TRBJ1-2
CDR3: ASSLGGIFYGYT

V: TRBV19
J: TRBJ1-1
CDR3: ASSVTGGRTEAF

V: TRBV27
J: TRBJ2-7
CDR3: ASVGLAGTEQY

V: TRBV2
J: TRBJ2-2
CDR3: ASSRAPNTGELF

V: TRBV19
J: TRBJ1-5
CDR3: ASSRGRKQPQH

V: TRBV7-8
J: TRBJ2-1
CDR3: ASSFGLGTSGRSYNEQF

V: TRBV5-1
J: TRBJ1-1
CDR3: ASSTGGVTEAF

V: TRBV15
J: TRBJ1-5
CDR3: ATSRDKWSFNQPQH

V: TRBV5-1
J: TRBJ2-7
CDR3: ASSLRGGTYEQY

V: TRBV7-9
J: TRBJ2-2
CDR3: ASSPRTHLTGELF

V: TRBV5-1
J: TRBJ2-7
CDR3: ASSFPGDEQY

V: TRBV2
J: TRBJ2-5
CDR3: ASRSQLGGTGKETQY

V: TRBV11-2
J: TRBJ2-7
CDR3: ASSLVFTNEQY

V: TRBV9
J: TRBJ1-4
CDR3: ASSAGNRAPNEKLF

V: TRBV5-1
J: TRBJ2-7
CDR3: ASNRLAGGRYEQY

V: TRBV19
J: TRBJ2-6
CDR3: ASHSLSGANVLT

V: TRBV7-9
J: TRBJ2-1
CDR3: ASRIGTPEQF

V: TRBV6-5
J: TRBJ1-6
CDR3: ASRSGFSYNSPLH

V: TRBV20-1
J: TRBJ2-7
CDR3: SASSSEVTYEQY

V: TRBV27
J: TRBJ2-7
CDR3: ASSPSRGSHSYEQY

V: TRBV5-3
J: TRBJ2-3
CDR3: ARSFVKTHQPGTDTQY

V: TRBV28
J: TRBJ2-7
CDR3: ASRRRDRGLEQY